This paragraph reports one T cell receptor beta chain. Its antigen is currently unknown. This entry belongs to a study of vaccination and CD4 T cells after COVID-19. Whole-study context: Convalescent donors totaled six males and four females, including two who were Hispanic.

V gave up 3 bases and J gave up 1 base, with 16 bases separating them. The V gene's germline CDR1 is LNHNV and CDR2 YYDKDF (reference sequence). This CDR3 comprises 16 residues. Treatment described: approximately 9-day PBMC culture with coronavirus spike peptide pools or control peptides (ViraFEST assay). Cultured CD4+ T cells had their DNA profiled by the Oncomine TCR Beta short-read assay. TCRdb recomputed calls from the PCR reads with MiXCR, one row per CDR3 protein. This sample yields thousands of distinct CDR3 sequences, of which around 68% are seen a single time; around 46% belongs to the top ten.

The V call is TRBV15, the J call TRBJ2-7; possible D gene TRBD1, 6 bases. This clonotype was sampled from a human donor who had recovered from COVID-19. The sequenced sample was CD4+ T cells from blood, cultured in vitro. The CDR3 nucleotides read TGTGCCACCAGCAGGGCCGGGACACGCCAATCCTACGAGCAGTACTTC. Translation gives CATSRAGTRQSYEQYF.